The 14 T cell receptor beta chains in this list originate from one sample, sequenced in a study of breast tumors, draining lymph nodes, adjacent tissues. Breast cancer patients provided tissue from their axillary draining lymph nodes. TCRdb reanalysed the multiplex PCR reads using MiXCR and keeps one entry per CDR3 protein. The repertoire holds some 170,000 distinct CDR3 sequences, with approximately 33% as singletons. Sequencing was performed on axillary lymph node tissue. The receptor set was obtained from a female donor with breast cancer. Some clones in this sample may be carry-over from other donors' samples.

This clonotype was detected a few times. A much larger clone lies a single base off, so this may be a read error. V and J are TRBV11-3 and TRBJ2-7, with D perhaps TRBD1 (6 bases). V gave up 1 base and J gave up 6 bases, with 10 bases separating them. Germline V gives CDR1 SGHNT, CDR2 YENEEA. CDR3 length: 13 amino acids. CDR3 in amino acids: CASSLGRGSEQYF. The CDR3 DNA follows: TGTGCCAGCAGCTTAGGCAGGGGCTCCGAGCAGTACTTC.

This clonotype was counted a few times. This may come from a read error, since a much larger clone is one base off. The chain couples TRBV5-1 to TRBJ2-5, with a possible D match to TRBD2 (6 bases). Per germline, CDR1 SGHRS and CDR2 YFSETQ. This CDR3 is built from 16 residues. This CDR3 reads CASSFSVAGGEEAQYF. For the CDR3, the DNA is TGCGCCAGCAGCTTTTCTGTGGCAGGCGGGGAAGAGGCCCAGTACTTC.

This clonotype was picked up many times. The chain joins TRBV7-2 to TRBJ2-1, with 9 bases matching TRBD1. Germline CDR1 and CDR2: SGHTA and FQGNSA. With 9 bases clipped from V and 9 bases from J, the junction kept 12 bases outside the gene matches. The CDR3 totals 14 residues. The CDR3 loop is CASAVDRGDGEQFF. The CDR3 DNA follows: TGTGCCAGTGCGGTGGACAGGGGAGATGGTGAGCAGTTCTTC.

Turning to this clonotype: A read error may explain this, as a much larger clone is one base away. The chain uses TRBV6-1 and TRBJ2-7, with 7 bases fitting TRBD1. Germline values: CDR1 MNHNS, CDR2 SASEGT. CDR3 length: 14 amino acids. CDR3 in amino acids: CASSSWDSSYEQCF. The CDR3, as DNA: TGTGCCAGCAGTTCGTGGGACAGCTCCTACGAGCAGTGCTTC.

Many counts were recorded for this clonotype. The rearrangement links TRBV30 to TRBJ2-2; 7 positions agree with TRBD1. The CDR3 is made up of 15 amino acids. Germline V lookup: CDR1 GTSNPN, CDR2 SVGIG (reference sequence). Trimming at V came to 3 bases and at J to 2 bases, leaving 6 bases not matched to a gene. CDR3 sequence (DNA): TGTGCCTGGAGGATACAGGGGTATAACACCGGGGAGCTGTTTTTT. Translated: CAWRIQGYNTGELFF.

This clonotype was detected a few times. A much more abundant neighbour one base away suggests this may be a read error. V gene TRBV20-1 combines with J gene TRBJ1-3; unclear D gene. The germline V gene encodes CDR1 DFQATT and CDR2 SNEGSKA (reference sequence). The CDR3 consists of 14 residues. The DNA for the CDR3 is TGCAGTGCTAGACGCGGGAGCTCTGGAACCACCATATATTTT. Translation: CSARRGSSGTTIYF.

As regards this clonotype: This is likely a read error, given that the CDR3 carries no conserved phenylalanine or tryptophan at its end. Because the CDR3's place on the DNA is in doubt, the DNA is left out and the CDR3 is given as listed by TCRdb. V is TRBV19 and J is TRBJ1-4. Germline CDR1 and CDR2: LNHDA and SQIVND (reference sequence). The CDR3 is 13 amino acids in total, end residues counted. CDR3 loop: CASSTPREERPNY.

With regard to this clonotype: A junction end diverges from the germline sequence, so it may reflect a read error. The chain uses TRBV7-3 and TRBJ2-3; possible D gene TRBD1, 5 bases. The CDR3 extends over 13 amino acids. The V gene's germline CDR1 is SGHTA and CDR2 FQGTGA. CDR3 amino acids: CVSSLQGADTQYF. In DNA form, the CDR3 reads TGTGTCAGCAGCCTGCAGGGCGCAGATACGCAGTATTTT. Using reference TRBV7-3 and TRBJ2-3 for the parts outside the CDR3, the full variable domain is GAGVSQTPSNKVTEKGKYVELRCDPISGHTALYWYRQSLGQGPEFLIYFQGTGAADDSGLPNDRFFAVRPEGSVSTLKIQRTERGDSAVYLCVSSLQGADTQYFGPGTRLTVL.

This clonotype appeared many times. V is TRBV11-2 and J is TRBJ2-7; D remains ambiguous. The germline V gene has CDR1 SGHAT and CDR2 FQNNGV. Trimming took off 1 base at V and 7 bases at J, with 20 bases between the two ends. The CDR3 spans 16 residues. The CDR3 sequence: CASSLVVGSVRGEQYF. DNA of the CDR3: TGTGCCAGCAGCTTAGTAGTAGGATCGGTGCGAGGAGAGCAGTACTTC.

The chain uses TRBV6-5 and TRBJ2-3; 7 bases align to TRBD2. The CDR3 totals 14 residues. Germline loops: CDR1 MNHEY, CDR2 SVGAGI. V lost 4 bases, J lost 11 bases, and 12 bases stayed unmatched. The CDR3 sequence: CASSLGGEGSEQYF. Written as DNA, the CDR3 is TGTGCCAGCAGTTTGGGGGGGGAGGGGAGTGAGCAGTATTTT.

This clonotype was counted many times. The chain has TRBV27 and TRBJ1-2; D uncertain. The CDR3 sequence is 12 residues long. Trimming cost V 6 bases and J 7 bases, with 12 bases left between them. Germline assignment: CDR1 MNHEY and CDR2 SMNVEV (reference sequence). For the CDR3, the DNA is TGTGCCAGCAGCCAGGAAGGCGGTGGCTACACCTTC. This translates into CASSQEGGGYTF.

Ten or more counts support this clonotype. This rearrangement joins TRBV19 to TRBJ2-7; 7 bases are a match to TRBD1. The CDR3 covers 16 residues. V shed 3 bases and J 2 bases; nucleotides not matched to a gene: 10. CDR1 is LNHDA and CDR2 is SQIVND in the germline V gene (reference sequence). In nucleotides, the CDR3 is TGTGCCAGTAGTATCAGGATAACACAGGGGACCTACGAGCAGTACTTC. Protein sequence: CASSIRITQGTYEQYF.

This clonotype appeared many times. V gene TRBV20-1 combines with J gene TRBJ2-3; D is uncertain. V lost 4 bases and J lost 2, with 13 bases in between. CDR3 size: 14 residues. The germline CDR1 and CDR2 sequences are DFQATT and SNEGSKA (reference sequence). CDR3 DNA: TGCAGTGCTATCCATTTCTCGTCCACAGATACGCAGTATTTT. Translated: CSAIHFSSTDTQYF.

In this sample, this clonotype turned up many times. The chain has TRBV6-5 and TRBJ2-7, with D hard to call. The CDR3 covers 12 residues. From germline, CDR1 is MNHEY and CDR2 SVGAGI. V lost 11 bases and J 2 bases, leaving 13 bases between the germline ends. CDR3 in DNA: TGTGCCTCAGGTCGGCCCACCTACGAGCAGTACTTC. Its protein product is CASGRPTYEQYF.